This is a list of T cell receptor beta chains from one sample in a study of radiation and T cells in renal cell carcinoma. The repertoire was sequenced with immunoSEQ multiplex PCR; TCRdb's copy has only in-frame clones and lacks some. The sample includes over 25,000 clones, roughly 80% of them seen just once. The sample consisted of blood, taken from a patient whose treatment included radiotherapy and nephrectomy. The receptor set was obtained from a man aged 55 to 70 with renal cell carcinoma. The CDR3 runs from the conserved cysteine through the conserved F or W. Each record gives: CDR3 length, V gene, J gene, D gene, clone size, CDR3 protein. The D gene is left open where the match is weak. Clone size is not always given. Where it is, it says once, few, many or a class for expanded clones.

>15|TRBV23-1|TRBJ2-7|TRBD1|once
CASSRLQGGLGEQYF
>16|TRBV18|TRBJ1-2|TRBD1|NA
CASSPRDRGLKNGYTF
>14|TRBV9|TRBJ1-1|NA|NA
CASSVGTTNTEAFF
>15|TRBV6-5|TRBJ1-2|NA|NA
CASSSQGGGSYGYTF
>15|TRBV14|TRBJ2-1|NA|NA
CASSPPGRRYNEQFF
>13|TRBV5-6|TRBJ2-7|NA|NA
CASSFPSSYEQYF
>14|TRBV6-1|TRBJ2-2|NA|NA
CASSALLGTGELFF
>11|TRBV20-1|TRBJ2-2|NA|NA
CSASEGGELFF
>13|TRBV30|TRBJ2-7|NA|NA
CASNRGGTYEQYF
>18|TRBV30|TRBJ1-2|NA|NA
CAWGLTVLGPTWGYGYTF
>13|TRBV7-2|TRBJ1-1|NA|few
CASNSPWESEAFF
>14|TRBV5-6|TRBJ2-1|NA|few
CASSSRGLWDEQFF
>14|TRBV5-4|TRBJ1-2|NA|NA
CASSTGWGDYGYTF
>14|TRBV6-5|TRBJ2-7|TRBD2|NA
CASSLRGGSYEQYF
>14|TRBV7-2|TRBJ1-2|NA|few
CASSLGVTGDGYTF
>13|TRBV6-5|TRBJ1-6|NA|NA
CASSYSESRPLHF
>17|TRBV10-1|TRBJ2-5|NA|NA
CASSDGSSGEALETQYF
>15|TRBV9|TRBJ1-1|TRBD1|once
CASSAGDRKNTEAFF
>13|TRBV27|TRBJ2-1|NA|NA
CASSLNLYNEQFF
>13|TRBV27|TRBJ1-3|NA|NA
CASRRDIGNTIYF
>16|TRBV4-3|TRBJ2-1|TRBD2|once
CASSQDYLAGYNEQFF
>12|TRBV4-1|TRBJ2-7|NA|NA
CASSPAGNEQYF
>12|TRBV25-1|TRBJ2-4|NA|NA
CASSPGQNIQYF
>12|TRBV27|TRBJ1-6|NA|few
CASSTRGRTLHF
>13|TRBV4-3|TRBJ2-3|NA|few
CASSYGTEDTQYF
>15|TRBV4-1|TRBJ1-2|NA|NA
CASSRPGQTNYGYTF
>17|TRBV29-1|TRBJ1-1|NA|NA
CSVETSTGVRDGTEAFF
>13|TRBV7-2|TRBJ1-3|NA|few
CASSLYSGNTIYF
>14|TRBV2|TRBJ2-5|NA|NA
CASSDGGLLETQYF